A single sample gave rise to the 8 T cell receptor beta chains below, sequenced in a study of graft-versus-host responses after intestinal transplantation. Libraries were prepared by immunoSEQ multiplex PCR; TCRdb keeps only in-frame clonotypes and omits some of them. The repertoire has about 19,000 clones, over 75% of them found once; the top ten carry about 1.9%. The starting material was PBMCs, obtained 14 days after transplant. Receptors were obtained from a human patient who received an intestinal transplant, so some T cells may come from the graft donor.

This clone is a singleton in its sample. The chain carries TRBV30 and TRBJ2-7, with 9 bases fitting TRBD2. This CDR3 spans 14 amino acids. Germline loops: CDR1 GTSNPN, CDR2 SVGIG (reference sequence). Germline trimming cut 2 bases from V and 0 bases from J; bases unmatched to any gene: 2. The CDR3 is CAWSRLAASYEQYF. Written as DNA, the CDR3 is TGTGCCTGGAGTAGACTAGCGGCCTCCTACGAGCAGTACTTC.

The rearrangement joins TRBV7-9 to TRBJ1-2, with TRBD1 matching 9 bases. V trimming: 7 bases; J trimming: 7 bases; junction bases outside the gene matches: 13. Germline V gives CDR1 SEHNR, CDR2 FQNEAQ (reference sequence). The CDR3 is 15 residues long. The CDR3 DNA reads as TGTGCCAGCACACAATCGGGACAGGGCGGTCTTGGCTACACCTTC. Protein product: CASTQSGQGGLGYTF.

The count of this clone is one. The chain is built from TRBV10-3 and TRBJ2-7; perhaps TRBD1 as D (6 bases). CDR1 is ENHRY and CDR2 is SYGVKD in the germline V gene. V dropped 6 bases and J dropped 3 bases, with 12 bases sitting between them. The length of the CDR3 is 13 residues. CDR3: CAIRQGQLYEQYF. CDR3 nucleotides: TGTGCCATCAGGCAGGGGCAACTCTACGAGCAGTACTTC.

V and J are TRBV7-3 and TRBJ2-3; D ambiguous. Germline V gene lookup returns CDR1 SGHTA and CDR2 FQGTGA. The CDR3 is made up of 14 amino acids. V was pared by 2 bases and J by 2 bases, with 8 bases between. CDR3 loop: CASSLGGFTDTQYF. In DNA form, the CDR3 reads TGTGCCAGCAGCTTAGGTGGTTTCACAGATACGCAGTATTTT.

The chain recombines TRBV4-1 with TRBJ1-4; TRBD1 agrees at 7 bases. With 0 bases clipped from V and 6 bases from J, the junction kept 4 bases outside the gene matches. In germline, CDR1 is MGHRA, CDR2 YSYEKL. The CDR3 covers 15 residues. This chain's CDR3 is CASSQDWGTDEKLFF. In DNA, the CDR3 is TGCGCCAGCAGCCAAGATTGGGGGACAGATGAAAAACTGTTTTTT.

The rearrangement links TRBV7-9 to TRBJ2-5; D unclear. Trimming cost V 1 base and J 3 bases, with 12 bases left between them. The CDR3 covers 15 residues. CDR1 SEHNR and CDR2 FQNEAQ come from the germline V gene (reference sequence). In DNA, the CDR3 is TGTGCCAGCAGCTTAGACGCCGCCGCAGAAGAGACCCAGTACTTC. The encoded protein is CASSLDAAAEETQYF.

The rearrangement links TRBV19 to TRBJ2-1, with TRBD1 identical over 10 bases. Germline V gene data show CDR1 as LNHDA and CDR2 as SQIVND (reference sequence). Trimming cost V 9 bases and J 4 bases; bases outside gene matches: 6. The CDR3 has 14 amino acids. Here the CDR3 reads CASSGTGVYNEQFF. The DNA of the CDR3 is TGTGCCAGCTCCGGGACAGGGGTTTACAATGAGCAGTTCTTC.

The table lists this clone with a count of one. The chain recombines TRBV28 with TRBJ2-3, with D possibly being TRBD2 (6 bases). Trimming cost V 5 bases and J 0 bases, with 12 bases left between them. CDR3 length: 15 amino acids. The germline V gene has CDR1 MDHEN and CDR2 SYDVKM. The CDR3 region is CASSGSGSSTDTQYF. CDR3 coding DNA: TGTGCCAGCAGTGGTAGCGGATCTAGCACAGATACGCAGTATTTT.